This entry features one T cell receptor (beta chain) sequence. Its specificity is unknown. The CDR3 extends over 17 amino acids. Germline V gene data show CDR1 as MNHNS and CDR2 as SASEGT. The trim removed 4 bases at V and 9 bases at J, leaving 15 bases unmatched. RNA transcripts yielded amplified TCR beta CDR3 regions. Initially, a first-round RT-PCR of the TCR CDR3 employed the HTBI primer set. One entry per CDR3 protein, called by TCRdb with MiXCR from the multiplex PCR reads. The table records over 450,000 distinct CDR3 sequences, under 20% of them present only once. This sample is drawn from a study of T cells in Graves' hyperthyroidism and ophthalmopathy. At the level of the study: It was at initial diagnosis, before any treatment, that peripheral blood was collected.

Overall study results and limits: The majority of expanded thyroid clonotypes above 0.001 also appeared in blood.

This TCR was sampled from a woman in her late teens or twenties with Graves' ophthalmopathy. The material sequenced was blood. The chain carries TRBV6-1 and TRBJ2-1, with TRBD2 matching 10 bases. CDR3 residues: CASSGQAGGLFIGEQFF. The CDR3 DNA sequence: TGTGCCAGCAGTGGCCAAGCGGGGGGGCTGTTTATTGGTGAGCAGTTCTTC.